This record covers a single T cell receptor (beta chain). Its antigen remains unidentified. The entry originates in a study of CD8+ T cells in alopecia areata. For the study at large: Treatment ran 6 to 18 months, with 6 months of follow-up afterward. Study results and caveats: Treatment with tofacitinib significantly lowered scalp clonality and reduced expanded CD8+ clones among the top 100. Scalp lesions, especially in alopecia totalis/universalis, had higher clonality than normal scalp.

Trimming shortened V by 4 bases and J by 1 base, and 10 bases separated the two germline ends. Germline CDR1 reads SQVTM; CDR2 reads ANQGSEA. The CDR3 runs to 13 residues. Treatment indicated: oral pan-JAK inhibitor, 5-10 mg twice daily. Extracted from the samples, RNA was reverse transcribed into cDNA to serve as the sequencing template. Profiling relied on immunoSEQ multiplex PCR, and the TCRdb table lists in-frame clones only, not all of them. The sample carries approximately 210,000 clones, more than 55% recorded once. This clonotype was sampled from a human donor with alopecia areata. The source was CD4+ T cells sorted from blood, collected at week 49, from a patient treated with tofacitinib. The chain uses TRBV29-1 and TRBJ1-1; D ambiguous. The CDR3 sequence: CSVVEQTNTEAFF. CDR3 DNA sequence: TGCAGCGTTGTGGAACAGACGAACACTGAAGCTTTCTTT.